A single sample is the source of the 12 T cell receptor beta chains below, sequenced in a study of blood T cell repertoires in COVID-19. Data came from immunoSEQ multiplex PCR; TCRdb stores just in-frame clones and leaves some out. The table includes 100,000 to 150,000 clones, about 79% detected once. Sequencing used peripheral blood. The receptor set was obtained from a man aged 35 to 55 with active or convalescent COVID-19.

Regarding this clone: This CDR3 is also generated by other DNA sequences in the sample. The V and J genes are TRBV21-1 and TRBJ2-3; TRBD2, as called in the table, went unchecked against the DNA. TRBV21-1 is a pseudogene segment. The CDR3 loop spans 15 amino acids. The CDR3 DNA sequence: TGTGCCAGCAGCAACAGGCGGGGGCCCACAGATACGCAGTATTTT. It specifies CASSNRRGPTDTQYF.

The chain recombines TRBV5-1 with TRBJ1-1, with D perhaps matching TRBD1 (6 bases). With 0 bases removed from V and 3 bases from J, the gap between germline ends came to 6 bases. Germline V gene lookup returns CDR1 SGHRS and CDR2 YFSETQ. The CDR3 covers 13 residues. CDR3 region: CASSLGTDTEAFF. As DNA, the CDR3 is TGCGCCAGCAGCTTGGGGACAGACACTGAAGCTTTCTTT.

The chain recombines TRBV28 with TRBJ1-2; a weak D match, TRBD1 (5 bases). V lost 5 bases and J lost 0, with 7 bases in between. CDR1 MDHEN and CDR2 SYDVKM come from the germline V gene. The CDR3 runs to 13 residues. CDR3 region: CASSETANYGYTF. The CDR3 region has the DNA TGTGCCAGCAGTGAGACAGCTAACTATGGCTACACCTTC.

The chain combines TRBV3-1 (or the pseudogene TRBV3-2) with TRBJ1-5; no clear D gene. The CDR3 runs to 14 residues. Germline-derived CDR1 and CDR2 are LGHDT and YNNKEL (reference sequence). V was cut by 3 bases and J by 3 bases, with 9 bases left in between. The CDR3 DNA sequence: TGTGCCAGCAGCCAGAGCGGAGACAATCAGCCCCAGCATTTT. Protein product: CASSQSGDNQPQHF.

The genes are TRBV3-1 (or the pseudogene TRBV3-2) and TRBJ2-7; TRBD1 is a possible D gene (6 bases). V was cut by 1 base and J by 2 bases, with 6 bases left in between. Germline V gives CDR1 LGHDT, CDR2 YNNKEL (reference sequence). CDR3 length: 13 residues. The CDR3 DNA follows: TGTGCCAGCAGCCAAGGACAGGCCTACGAGCAGTACTTC. This translates into CASSQGQAYEQYF.

V and J are TRBV27 and TRBJ1-5, with TRBD1 matching over 7 bases. Germline V CDR1 and CDR2: MNHEY, SMNVEV (reference sequence). The V segment lost 5 bases and the J segment 1 base; nucleotides outside the gene matches: 5. The CDR3 is made up of 15 amino acids. CDR3 sequence reads: CASSPGTVSNQPQHF. In DNA form, the CDR3 reads TGTGCCAGCAGTCCCGGGACAGTAAGCAATCAGCCCCAGCATTTT.

V usage is TRBV28 and J usage is TRBJ1-4; TRBD1 aligns across 10 bases. The CDR3 extends over 15 amino acids. Germline CDR1 MDHEN, CDR2 SYDVKM. Unmatched junction bases numbered 7, after V lost 4 bases and J lost 8 bases. The chain's CDR3 is CASSSGTGEGEKLFF. The CDR3 DNA is TGTGCCAGCAGTTCCGGGACAGGGGAAGGAGAAAAACTGTTTTTT.

The chain has TRBV9 and TRBJ1-3; 9 bases are shared with TRBD1. V lost 3 bases, J lost 6 bases, and 10 bases stayed unmatched. This CDR3 is built from 16 residues. CDR1 and CDR2 (germline): SGDLS, YYNGEE. The CDR3 reads CASSGAGTGSANTIYF. The CDR3 nucleotides read TGTGCCAGCAGCGGAGCCGGGACAGGGTCGGCAAACACCATATATTTT.

The chain uses TRBV10-3 and TRBJ1-2; no reliable D call. The V gene lost 8 bases and the J gene lost 5 bases, with 12 bases spanning the gap. CDR1 ENHRY and CDR2 SYGVKD come from the germline V gene. This CDR3 region has 12 residues. CDR3 coding DNA: TGTGCCATCTCTGCAGTGGAGTATGGCTACACCTTC. It yields the protein CAISAVEYGYTF.

The chain employs TRBV19 and TRBJ1-5; TRBD1 might be the D (6 bases). Germline V lookup: CDR1 LNHDA, CDR2 SQIVND (reference sequence). Trimming took 1 base from V and 7 from J, leaving 17 bases between them. The CDR3 has 16 amino acids. The CDR3: CASSIGAGGALQPQHF. The CDR3 DNA reads TGTGCCAGTAGTATAGGGGCGGGGGGCGCGTTACAGCCCCAGCATTTT.

This chain links TRBV5-1 with TRBJ1-1, with 9 bases identical to TRBD1. Per germline, CDR1 SGHRS and CDR2 YFSETQ. This CDR3 contains 13 residues. V was clipped by 7 bases and J by 7 bases; unmatched bases: 8. Written as DNA, the CDR3 is TGCGCCAGCTCGTGGGGACAGGGATATGAAGCTTTCTTT. This codes for CASSWGQGYEAFF.

The gene calls are TRBV10-3 and TRBJ1-1; 7 bases align to TRBD1. Trimming at V came to 10 bases and at J to 7 bases, leaving 12 bases not matched to a gene. Germline V gene data show CDR1 as ENHRY and CDR2 as SYGVKD. This CDR3 is built from 13 residues. This chain's CDR3 is CASKEGGRDEAFF. The CDR3, as DNA: TGTGCCAGCAAAGAAGGGGGCAGGGATGAAGCTTTCTTT.